This is a list of T cell receptor beta chains from one sample in a study of vaccination and CD4 T cells after COVID-19. Antigens for these TCRs are unknown. TCRdb re-called the PCR reads through MiXCR, storing one row per CDR3 protein. The profile shows about 13,000 distinct CDR3 sequences, around 50% of them singletons. Specimen: CD4+ T cells from blood, cultured in vitro. The source of these receptors is a human donor who had recovered from COVID-19. Each CDR3 is given with its conserved first and last residue. Fields, in order: V gene, J gene, CDR3 length, CDR3 protein.

TRBV7-2	TRBJ1-3	16	CASSFRQGLPGNTIYF
TRBV2	TRBJ1-1	14	CASKTPQGKVRAFF
TRBV7-9	TRBJ1-1	16	CASTLVGRGGNTEAFF
TRBV5-6	TRBJ1-2	13	CASSLKGALGYTF
TRBV6-4	TRBJ2-7	13	CASSDGPTYEQYF
TRBV20-1	TRBJ2-3	15	CSARLASGYPDTQYF
TRBV14	TRBJ1-6	13	CASSQAGRSPLHF
TRBV9	TRBJ2-1	14	CASSVGQGDNEQFF
TRBV19	TRBJ2-6	19	CASSPRGANRGPGANVLTF
TRBV7-6	TRBJ2-5	16	CASSFPPREQSETQYF
TRBV7-2	TRBJ2-7	14	CASSLDPTSVEQYF
TRBV15	TRBJ1-1	15	CATSRGQGARTEAFF
TRBV20-1	TRBJ2-5	16	CSARDPQTSTQETQYF
TRBV2	TRBJ1-5	14	CASSEQGPGQPQHF
TRBV20-1	TRBJ2-7	12	CSANDRGNEQYF
TRBV28	TRBJ1-2	16	CASKPPLPGLNYGYTF
TRBV20-1	TRBJ1-2	14	CSARVVGRLYGYTF
TRBV6-2/TRBV6-3	TRBJ1-5	17	CASSYSGTALVNQPQHF
TRBV20-1	TRBJ2-5	14	CSARNIASGETQYF
TRBV6-1	TRBJ1-2	15	CASSPVAGGVYGYTF
TRBV11-2	TRBJ2-2	14	CASSLDRPTGELFF
TRBV28	TRBJ2-7	14	CATALTGGTYEQYF
TRBV20-1	TRBJ1-2	12	CSAWTGFGGYTF
TRBV11-3	TRBJ2-3	14	CASSFGASTDTQYF
TRBV15	TRBJ2-5	13	CATGLGRSRTQYF
TRBV28	TRBJ2-7	15	CASTPSGGIPPEQYF
TRBV30	TRBJ2-3	13	CAWEGASTDTQYF